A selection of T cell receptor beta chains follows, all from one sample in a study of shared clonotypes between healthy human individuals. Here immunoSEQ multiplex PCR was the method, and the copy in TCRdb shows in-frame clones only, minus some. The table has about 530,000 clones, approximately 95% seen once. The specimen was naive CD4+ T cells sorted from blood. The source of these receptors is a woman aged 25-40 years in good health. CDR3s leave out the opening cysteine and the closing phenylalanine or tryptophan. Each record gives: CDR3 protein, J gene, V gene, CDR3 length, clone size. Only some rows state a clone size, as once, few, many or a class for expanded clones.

ASSPRLTVSGANVLT,TRBJ2-6,TRBV28,15,.
ASSQVRGKGNEQY,TRBJ2-7,TRBV14,13,once
ASRGGTEAF,TRBJ1-1,TRBV28,9,.
AISNSYEQY,TRBJ2-7,TRBV10-3,9,.
AISGRDQGQY,TRBJ2-7,TRBV10-3,10,.
ASSTGFYGYT,TRBJ1-2,TRBV6-6,10,.
ASSAQTDTQY,TRBJ2-3,TRBV28,10,.
ASSASHTGELF,TRBJ2-2,TRBV6-1,11,.
ASNPQWSSYNEQF,TRBJ2-1,TRBV19,13,.
ASTDRVSNQPQH,TRBJ1-5,TRBV19,12,.
ASSNGAGRTDTQY,TRBJ2-3,TRBV6-5,13,.
AARGGGGGNTEAF,TRBJ1-1,TRBV19,13,.
ASSLAPHGGIASYEQY,TRBJ2-7,TRBV7-9,16,.
ASSDRGPNYGYT,TRBJ1-2,TRBV2,12,once
AISEPRDISYEQY,TRBJ2-7,TRBV10-3,13,.
ASSVAGGNYNEQF,TRBJ2-1,TRBV11-3,13,.
ASSRLAGGELF,TRBJ2-2,TRBV10-2,11,.
ASSSTGPSSTDTQY,TRBJ2-3,TRBV12-1,14,once
ASSLFPSDKNTEAF,TRBJ1-1,TRBV28,14,.
ASSPPGRIYEQY,TRBJ2-7,TRBV11-3,12,.
ASSFESAAVETQY,TRBJ2-5,TRBV7-9,13,.
ASSPGTGQSPLH,TRBJ1-6,TRBV5-6,12,.
ASSFRTGTGLEAF,TRBJ1-1,TRBV11-2,13,.
ATSTGIGTDTGNTIY,TRBJ1-3,TRBV15,15,.
ASSLQGSSYEQY,.,TRBV11-3,12,once
ATTTGGRFYEQY,.,TRBV10-3,12,.
ASSLGSNSGNTIY,TRBJ1-3,TRBV28,13,.
ASSVTSGPPYEQY,TRBJ2-7,TRBV7-2,13,.
ASSLEQGEYTEAF,TRBJ1-1,TRBV11-3,13,.
ASSFSGAHEQY,TRBJ2-7,TRBV5-1,11,.
ASSDPREQY,TRBJ2-7,TRBV25-1,9,.
ASSPGTSLYEQY,TRBJ2-7,TRBV28,12,.
ASSPREGRQSTDTQY,TRBJ2-3,TRBV4-1,15,.
AMTQGTEQY,TRBJ2-7,TRBV30,9,.
ASSPLPRDRDSPLH,TRBJ1-6,TRBV18,14,.
ASSGGQGYEQY,TRBJ2-7,TRBV5-1,11,.
ASSISLLPYNEQF,TRBJ2-1,TRBV19,13,.
ASNGVPRAQY,TRBJ2-5,TRBV6-1,10,.
ASSFGVLEQY,TRBJ2-7,TRBV28,10,.
ASTYAYEQF,TRBJ2-1,TRBV6-5,9,.
ASSLGVGSTSGNTIY,TRBJ1-3,TRBV5-1,15,.